The 16 T cell receptor beta chains in this list originate from one sample, sequenced in a study of cytomegalovirus exposure and HLA in healthy donors (dated by TCRdb to 2016 to 2017). Library construction relied on the immunoSEQ multiplex PCR assay. For the multiplex PCR, a mixture combining 60 forward primers for TCR Vbeta segments and 13 reverse primers for TCR Jbeta segments was used. TCRdb carries this immuneACCESS record with in-frame sequences only. Its versions omit some clonotypes, under half of them owing to an unresolved V gene in the studies checked, with the rest unexplained. A total of around 200,000 clones appear in this sample, just under 85% of them only once. The ten largest clones capture approximately 0.62% of the sample. Sequenced sample: PBMCs. All receptors derive from a woman between 40 and 55 years old in good health and CMV-seronegative.

V gene TRBV5-6 combines with J gene TRBJ2-3; D not certain. CDR1 is SGHDT, CDR2 YYEEEE, per germline. This CDR3 is 12 amino acids long. Deletions cut 4 bases from V and 0 bases from J, with 3 bases between. The CDR3 is CASSLSTDTQYF. CDR3 nucleotide sequence: TGTGCCAGCAGCCTTAGCACAGATACGCAGTATTTT.

The gene calls are TRBV19 and TRBJ1-2, with TRBD1 matching over 7 bases. Per the germline V gene, CDR1 is LNHDA and CDR2 is SQIVND (reference sequence). The CDR3 totals 14 residues. Trimming removed 5 bases from V and 7 bases from J; junction bases left unmatched: 10. CDR3 in DNA: TGTGCCAGTAGTCCCCGACAGGGTGAACTTGGCTACACCTTC. Amino acids: CASSPRQGELGYTF.

The chain joins TRBV5-1 to TRBJ2-3, with TRBD1 as a possible D gene (6 bases). Deletions cut 3 bases from V and 0 bases from J, with 14 bases between. CDR3 length: 16 amino acids. Germline V gene lookup returns CDR1 SGHRS and CDR2 YFSETQ. The CDR3 protein is CASSSDRPSSTDTQYF. CDR3 nucleotides: TGCGCCAGCAGCTCCGACAGGCCTTCTAGCACAGATACGCAGTATTTT.

V usage is TRBV4-3 and J usage is TRBJ2-2, with D hard to call. Trimming took 0 bases from V and 3 from J, leaving 8 bases between them. The CDR3 is 15 amino acids. Germline V gene sequence: CDR1 LGHNA, CDR2 YSLEER. The CDR3 region is CASSQDPTYTGELFF. The CDR3 nucleotides read TGCGCCAGCAGCCAAGATCCGACTTACACCGGGGAGCTGTTTTTT.

This chain uses TRBV28 with TRBJ2-5; TRBD2 matches 7 bases. The DNA matches TRBJ2-7 better at its end, which makes the J call doubtful. Per germline, CDR1 MDHEN and CDR2 SYDVKM. The CDR3 length is 13 residues. The CDR3 nucleotides read TGTGCCAGCATGGCGGGGGTTACCTACGAGCAGTACTTC. Translated, it gives CASMAGVTYEQYF.

This clone has a handful of counts. The V call is TRBV6-1, the J call TRBJ1-4, with D possibly matching TRBD1 (5 bases). V was cut by 7 bases and J by 5 bases, with 14 bases left in between. CDR1 MNHNS and CDR2 SASEGT come from the germline V gene. The CDR3 runs 14 residues. CDR3 region: CASNLRGANEKLFF. The CDR3, as DNA: TGTGCCAGCAACCTTCGTGGGGCGAATGAAAAACTGTTTTTT.

This chain joins TRBV16 and TRBJ1-1, with 7 bases matching TRBD1. The V gene end was trimmed by 1 base and the J gene end by 4 bases; junction bases not matched to a gene: 6. The CDR3 sequence is 15 residues long. From germline, CDR1 is KGHSY and CDR2 FQNENV. For the CDR3, the DNA is TGTGCCAGCAGCCAATACGACCCAGGGGGCACTGAAGCTTTCTTT. It specifies CASSQYDPGGTEAFF. Drawing the rest from reference TRBV16 and TRBJ1-1, the complete variable domain is GEEVAQTPKHLVRGEGQKAKLYCAPIKGHSYVFWYQQVLKNEFKFLISFQNENVFDETGMPKERFSAKCLPNSPCSLEIQATKLEDSAVYFCASSQYDPGGTEAFFGQGTRLTVV.

The CDR3 loop is CASSLGGQIQETQYF. The CDR3 DNA reads as TGTGCCAGCAGCTTGGGCGGACAGATCCAAGAGACCCAGTACTTC. This sequence joins TRBV5-4 and TRBJ2-5; possible D gene TRBD1, 6 bases. Germline CDR1 SGHNT, CDR2 YYREEE (reference sequence). The CDR3 sequence is 15 residues long. Trimming pared 0 bases from V and 1 base from J, leaving 10 bases between.

The V gene is TRBV6-5, the J gene TRBJ1-1; TRBD1 matches at 8 bases. V was pared by 7 bases and J by 4 bases, with 5 bases of the junction left unmatched. The CDR3 totals 13 residues. From germline, CDR1 is MNHEY and CDR2 SVGAGI. CDR3 sequence (DNA): TGTGCCAGCACTTATACAGGGGGCACTGAAGCTTTCTTT. Encoded protein: CASTYTGGTEAFF.

This clone was recorded once. The gene calls are TRBV19 and TRBJ1-1, with 7 nucleotides matching TRBD1. This CDR3 contains 15 residues. CDR1 and CDR2 (germline): LNHDA, SQIVND (reference sequence). The J segment lost 1 base and the V segment lost 7 bases, leaving 9 bases of the junction unmatched. The CDR3 region has the DNA TGTGCCAGTATATCCGGTCGGACAGGGAACACTGAAGCTTTCTTT. The encoded protein is CASISGRTGNTEAFF. Full variable domain (outside the CDR3, taken from reference TRBV19 and TRBJ1-1): DGGITQSPKYLFRKEGQNVTLSCEQNLNHDAMYWYRQDPGQGLRLIYYSQIVNDFQKGDIAEGYSVSREKKESFPLTVTSAQKNPTAFYLCASISGRTGNTEAFFGQGTRLTVV.

In its sample, this clone was seen a few times. The J gene is TRBJ1-5, the V gene TRBV5-6; D is unclear. The V gene lost 3 bases and the J gene lost 4 bases, with 5 bases spanning the gap. Germline assignment: CDR1 SGHDT and CDR2 YYEEEE. This CDR3 contains 12 residues. Written as DNA, the CDR3 is TGTGCCAGCAGCTCTGAGAATCAGCCCCAGCATTTT. It codes for CASSSENQPQHF.

Turning to this clone: At one boundary the junction diverges from the germline segment, which might be a read error. V is TRBV6-1 and J is TRBJ1-1; 8 nucleotides match TRBD1. CDR1 and CDR2 from the germline V gene are MNHNS and SASEGT. The CDR3 loop spans 15 amino acids. CDR3 coding DNA: TGTGTCAGCAGTGAGGGGCAGGGGGCTGAGACTGAAGCTTTCTTT. Translating it yields CVSSEGQGAETEAFF.

The gene calls are TRBV21-1 and TRBJ2-1; the D call TRBD2 from the table was never checked on the DNA. TRBV21-1 is tagged as a pseudogene. The CDR3 spans 16 residues. The CDR3 nucleotides are TGTGCCAGCAGCCGGCACCCTAGCGGACCCTACAATGAGCAGTTCTTC. Translation: CASSRHPSGPYNEQFF.

The rearrangement links TRBV5-1 to TRBJ2-1; 7 nucleotides line up with TRBD1. CDR3 size: 13 residues. V trimming: 0 bases; J trimming: 9 bases; junction bases outside the gene matches: 3. Per germline, CDR1 SGHRS and CDR2 YFSETQ. The CDR3 DNA follows: TGCGCCAGCAGCTTGGGACAGGGATTTGAGCAGTTCTTC. Protein product: CASSLGQGFEQFF.

This clone was seen once. The chain employs TRBV25-1 and TRBJ1-2, with 8 nucleotides matching TRBD1. After removal of 4 bases from V and 6 bases from J, the junction contained 4 bases not matched to a gene. CDR3 length: 13 residues. CDR1 is MGHDK and CDR2 is SYGVNS in the germline V gene. This CDR3 is CASSADRGDGYTF. CDR3 coding DNA: TGTGCCAGCAGTGCCGACAGGGGTGATGGCTACACCTTC.

The chain uses TRBV7-9 and TRBJ2-7; 8 nucleotides match TRBD1. Germline CDR1 SEHNR, CDR2 FQNEAQ (reference sequence). The CDR3 sequence is 19 residues long. V dropped 2 bases and J dropped 5; count of bases not matched to a gene: 20. DNA for the CDR3: TGTGCCAGCAGCTTAAGTGTCGGGACAGGCCGATTAAGGGGCCACGAGCAGTACTTC. It is translated as CASSLSVGTGRLRGHEQYF. Complete variable domain (other parts from reference TRBV7-9 and TRBJ2-7): DTGVSQNPRHKITKRGQNVTFRCDPISEHNRLYWYRQTLGQGPEFLTYFQNEAQLEKSRLLSDRFSAERPKGSFSTLEIQRTEQGDSAMYLCASSLSVGTGRLRGHEQYFGPGTRLTVT.